This T cell receptor (beta chain) was found in a study of blood T cell repertoires in COVID-19. Study-wide context: Acute and convalescent COVID-19 samples came from the United States, Italy and Spain. The cDNA or gDNA used as material had been derived from T cells, B-cell-depleted T cells, or PBMCs.

In the original processing: Reference gene primer amplification in the assay estimated nucleated cell counts. The method was immunoSEQ multiplex PCR; TCRdb's version includes in-frame clones alone and lacks a portion of them. V, J and clone size are taken as reported in that table, and D and trimming were inferred from the DNA itself. Here the sample spans about 130,000 clones, roughly 86% being singletons. Sequenced input: peripheral blood. The TCR comes from a woman in her sixties or seventies with acute or convalescent COVID-19.

This chain's CDR3 is CASTAGQITGELFF. The CDR3 bases are TGTGCCAGCACCGCGGGACAGATCACCGGGGAGCTGTTTTTT. J is TRBJ2-2 and V is TRBV5-5; D is perhaps TRBD1 (7 bases). This CDR3 is 14 amino acids long. Germline-derived CDR1 and CDR2 are SGHKS and YYEKEE (reference sequence). Trimming removed 6 bases at V and 4 bases at J, with 13 bases between. The complete variable domain, with remaining parts taken from reference TRBV5-5 and TRBJ2-2, reads DAGVTQSPTHLIKTRGQQVTLRCSPISGHKSVSWYQQVLGQGPQFIFQYYEKEERGRGNFPDRFSARQFPNYSSELNVNALLLGDSALYLCASTAGQITGELFFGEGSRLTVL.